This T cell receptor beta chain was identified in a study of T cell responses to AZD1222 COVID-19 vaccine. CDR1 is SNHLY and CDR2 is FYNNEI in the germline V gene. V dropped 2 bases and J dropped 4 bases, with 6 bases sitting between them. CDR3 length: 13 amino acids. Method: immunoSEQ multiplex PCR; TCRdb's copy keeps in-frame clones and lacks some. The table includes about 100,000 clones, roughly 90% detected once. This sequence was found in an adult in good health. The chain couples TRBV2 to TRBJ2-1, with D uncertain. Sequencing was performed on peripheral blood, taken on day 0 of AZD1222 vaccination. For the CDR3, the DNA is TGTGCCAGCAGTGAACTGAGGTACAATGAGCAGTTCTTC. This codes for CASSELRYNEQFF.